These 7 T cell receptor beta chains originate from one sample sequenced in a study of CD8+CD57+ T cells in acquired aplastic anemia. Both TCR beta VDJ combination and CDR3 sequence profiling were carried out. Genomic DNA was the template for this profiling. A single record per CDR3 protein comes from TCRdb applying MiXCR to the reads. This table has about 190,000 distinct CDR3 sequences, about half appearing once. The sample comprised sorted CD4+, CD8+, or CD8+CD57+ T cells (not recorded which) from PBMCs. The receptors stem from a human donor in good health, serving as a control.

This clonotype was recorded many times. The chain couples TRBV19 to TRBJ1-1, with D possibly TRBD1 on 5 matching bases. The CDR3 is made up of 14 amino acids. From germline, CDR1 is LNHDA and CDR2 SQIVND (reference sequence). V was shortened by 5 bases and J by 1 base, with 11 bases between the two germline ends. CDR3 amino acids: CASSEGRRNTEAFF. CDR3 nucleotides: TGTGCCAGTAGTGAGGGACGGAGGAACACTGAAGCTTTCTTT.

This clonotype was counted ten times or more. The chain links TRBV12-3 or TRBV12-4 to TRBJ2-1; 7 bases align to TRBD2. The CDR3 is 17 residues long. J lost 4 bases, V lost 6 bases, and 15 bases had no gene match. CDR3: CASSREGEGRSYNEQFF. The CDR3 DNA reads as TGTGCCAGCAGCCGGGAAGGGGAGGGACGGTCTTACAATGAGCAGTTCTTC.

This clonotype was observed a few times. This chain links TRBV10-3 with TRBJ1-3; D remains ambiguous. Looked up from germline, CDR1 is ENHRY and CDR2 is SYGVKD. Between the trimmed V and J ends, which lost 5 bases and 0 bases, there was a span of 14 bases. The CDR3 is 16 amino acids. CDR3 residues: CAISLTGHYSGNTIYF. Written as DNA, the CDR3 is TGTGCCATCAGTTTAACGGGTCACTACTCTGGAAACACCATATATTTT.

This clonotype is a singleton in its sample. The genes are TRBV5-4 and TRBJ1-6; 8 nucleotides align to TRBD1. This CDR3 has 18 residues. Per the germline V gene, CDR1 is SGHNT and CDR2 is YYREEE (reference sequence). V lost 4 bases and J lost 6; bases outside the gene matches: 15. The CDR3 bases are TGTGCCAGCAGCCAAGCTTGGGCGACAGGGGTGGGTAATTCACCCCTCCACTTT. Its translation: CASSQAWATGVGNSPLHF. Filled out from reference TRBV5-4 and TRBJ1-6, the complete variable domain reads ETGVTQSPTHLIKTRGQQVTLRCSSQSGHNTVSWYQQALGQGPQFIFQYYREEENGRGNFPPRFSGLQFPNYSSELNVNALELDDSALYLCASSQAWATGVGNSPLHFGNGTRLTVT.

The genes are TRBV9 and TRBJ2-7, with D possibly being TRBD1 or TRBD2 (5 bases each). CDR3 length equals 13 residues. The V end was cut by 3 bases, the J end by 5 bases, with 12 bases between. CDR1 SGDLS and CDR2 YYNGEE come from the germline V gene. This CDR3 reads CASSGARGHEQYF. The CDR3 DNA reads TGTGCCAGCAGCGGAGCAAGGGGACACGAGCAGTACTTC.

The CDR3 loop reads CSAKPAIGGYEQYF. CDR3 nucleotides: TGCAGTGCTAAACCTGCCATCGGAGGATACGAGCAGTACTTC. The rearrangement joins TRBV20-1 to TRBJ2-7; possibly TRBD2 for D (5 bases). The CDR3 consists of 14 residues. Germline CDR1 is DFQATT and CDR2 is SNEGSKA (reference sequence). The V and J ends lost 4 bases and 4 bases respectively, with 17 bases between them.

This rearrangement joins TRBV7-2 to TRBJ2-3, with D perhaps TRBD2 (6 bases). Germline lookup yields CDR1 SGHTA and CDR2 FQGNSA. With 2 bases removed from V and 0 bases from J, the gap between germline ends came to 15 bases. This CDR3 spans 17 amino acids. CDR3 protein: CASSLSLGGPSTDTQYF. CDR3 in DNA: TGTGCCAGCAGCTTATCTTTGGGGGGTCCTAGCACAGATACGCAGTATTTT.